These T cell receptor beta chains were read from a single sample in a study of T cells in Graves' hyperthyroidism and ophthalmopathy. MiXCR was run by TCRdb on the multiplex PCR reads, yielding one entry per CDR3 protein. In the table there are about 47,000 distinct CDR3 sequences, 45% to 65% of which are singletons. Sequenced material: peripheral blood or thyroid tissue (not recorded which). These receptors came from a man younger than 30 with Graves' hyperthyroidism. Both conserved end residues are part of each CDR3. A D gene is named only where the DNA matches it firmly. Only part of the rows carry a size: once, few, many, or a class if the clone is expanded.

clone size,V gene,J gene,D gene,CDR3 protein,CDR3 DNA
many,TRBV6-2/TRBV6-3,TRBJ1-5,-,CASSPSHQPQHF,TGTGCCAGCAGCCCCAGTCATCAGCCCCAGCATTTT
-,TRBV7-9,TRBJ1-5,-,CASTTRLQGGRSNQPQHF,TGTGCCAGCACTACTAGGCTACAGGGCGGGAGAAGCAATCAGCCCCAGCATTTT
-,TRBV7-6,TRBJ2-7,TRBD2,CASSFRGGEQYF,TGTGCCAGCAGCTTTCGGGGGGGCGAGCAGTACTTC
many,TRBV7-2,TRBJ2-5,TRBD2,CASSLALAGVETQYF,TGTGCCAGCAGCTTAGCACTAGCGGGGGTTGAGACCCAGTACTTC
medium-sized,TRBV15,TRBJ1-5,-,CATSQASHSNQPQHF,TGTGCCACCAGCCAGGCGAGCCATAGCAATCAGCCCCAGCATTTT
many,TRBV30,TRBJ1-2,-,CAWRQKDYGYTF,TGTGCCTGGAGACAGAAAGACTATGGCTACACCTTC
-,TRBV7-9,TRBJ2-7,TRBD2,CASSRNGGEGEQYF,TGTGCCAGCAGCCGAAACGGTGGGGAGGGCGAGCAGTACTTC
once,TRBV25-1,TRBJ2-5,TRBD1,CASRPGQGWKETQYF,TGCGCCAGCAGACCGGGACAGGGGTGGAAGGAGACCCAGTACTTC
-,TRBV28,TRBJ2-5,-,CASPTNGGQGTQYF,TGTGCCAGTCCGACCAATGGTGGTCAAGGGACCCAGTACTTC
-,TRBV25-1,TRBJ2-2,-,CASSEKGFGTGELFF,TGTGCCAGCAGTGAAAAGGGGTTTGGCACCGGGGAGCTGTTTTTT
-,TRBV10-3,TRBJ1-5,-,CAIGTASRGIGYEHF,TGTGCCATCGGAACGGCGTCTAGGGGCATCGGCTACGAGCATTTT
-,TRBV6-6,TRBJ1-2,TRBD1,CASSSGTVVLGYTF,TGTGCCAGCAGCTCCGGGACAGTGGTCCTTGGCTACACCTTC
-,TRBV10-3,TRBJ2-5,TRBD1,CAISEDRGNQPQYF,TGTGCCATCAGTGAGGACAGGGGTAATCAGCCCCAGTACTTC
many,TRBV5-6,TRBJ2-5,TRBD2,CASSLLGLAGEETQYF,TGTGCCAGCAGCTTGTTGGGACTAGCGGGAGAAGAGACCCAGTACTTC
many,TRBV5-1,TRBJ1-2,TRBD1,CASSLASTGWDGYTF,TGCGCCAGCAGCTTGGCCTCGACAGGGTGGGATGGCTACACCTTC
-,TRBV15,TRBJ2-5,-,CATSRPNSVKETQYF,TGTGCCACCAGCAGACCCAACAGTGTCAAGGAGACCCAGTACTTC
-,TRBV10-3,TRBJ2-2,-,CASQTGLNTGELFF,TGTGCCAGCCAGACAGGACTTAACACCGGGGAGCTGTTTTTT
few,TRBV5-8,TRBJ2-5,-,CASSSGSGSETQYF,TGTGCCAGCAGCTCGGGGAGCGGGTCCGAGACCCAGTACTTC